The clone carrying this T cell receptor (beta chain) has a handful of counts. Its specificity is not known. This sample is part of a study of T-cell memory formation after mild COVID-19. Study-level background: TCR clusters were largely donor specific.

Study conclusions and caveats: Pre-infection memory showed some responding clones, and this suggested that cross-reactive memory joined.

The TCR alpha and TCR beta cDNA libraries, bearing sample barcodes and UMIs, were generated by 5'RACE using constant-segment primers. TCRdb analysed the 5' RACE reads with MiXCR anew, one entry per CDR3 protein. The sample lists roughly 510,000 distinct CDR3 sequences; around 15% were seen once. Sequencing input: PBMCs or a T cell subset sorted from them (not recorded which). This receptor was identified in an adult woman who had mild COVID-19 (a few samples of this study predate the infection). Cell type and time point are not known.

CDR3 DNA sequence: TGTGCCAGCAGCTTAGGCATTGACAGTGAAGCTTTCTTT. This translates into CASSLGIDSEAFF. The chain recombines TRBV11-1 with TRBJ1-1; perhaps TRBD1 as D (5 bases). This CDR3 has 13 residues. The germline V gene has CDR1 SGHAT and CDR2 FQDESV (reference sequence). The V end lost 1 base, the J end lost 7 bases, and 10 bases lay between the germline ends.